These 10 T cell receptor beta chains share one sample of origin, sequenced in a study of blood T cell repertoires in COVID-19 (dated by TCRdb to the early 2020s). Libraries came from the immunoSEQ multiplex PCR assay. TCRdb holds this immuneACCESS table with in-frame rearrangements only. Some clones are missing; in checked studies, unresolved V genes explain under half, and the rest has no known cause. The sample contains approximately 39,000 clones, 87% of them found a single time. Of the sample, about 24% falls within the top ten clones. The sample was peripheral blood. The receptors were gathered from a middle-aged man with active or convalescent COVID-19.

This chain uses TRBV14 with TRBJ2-1, with 7 positions matching TRBD1. V was clipped by 3 bases and J by 0 bases; unmatched bases: 5. CDR3 length: 16 residues. Germline-derived CDR1 and CDR2 are SGHDN and FVKESK. In DNA form, the CDR3 reads TGTGCCAGCAGCCAGTTGGGACAGAACTCCTACAATGAGCAGTTCTTC. It codes for CASSQLGQNSYNEQFF.

This clone was counted a single time. The rearrangement uses TRBV7-8 and TRBJ1-6; the D is unclear. V lost 5 bases and J lost 0, with 11 bases in between. Germline CDR1 SGHVS, CDR2 FQNEAQ. There are 16 residues in the CDR3. The CDR3 loop reads CASSPRGLSYNSPLHF. CDR3 bases: TGTGCCAGCAGCCCCCGCGGACTCTCCTATAATTCACCCCTCCACTTT.

The rearrangement uses TRBV11-1 and TRBJ2-2; D remains unclear. The CDR3 consists of 15 residues. Trimming pared 1 base from V and 0 bases from J, leaving 6 bases between. The germline V gene has CDR1 SGHAT and CDR2 FQDESV (reference sequence). The CDR3 is CASSLVGANTGELFF. CDR3 nucleotides: TGTGCCAGCAGCTTAGTGGGCGCGAACACCGGGGAGCTGTTTTTT.

This chain links TRBV5-8 with TRBJ1-3; 8 nucleotides align to TRBD1. The CDR3 consists of 16 residues. V gave up 4 bases and J gave up 4 bases; unmatched junction bases: 10. The germline CDR1 and CDR2 sequences are SGHTS and YDEGEE. The CDR3 spells CASSQGDRFAGNTIYF. CDR3 bases: TGTGCCAGCAGCCAGGGGGACAGGTTTGCCGGAAACACCATATATTTT.

J is TRBJ2-5 and V is TRBV5-1; D ambiguous. V gave up 4 bases and J gave up 2 bases, with 3 bases separating them. The CDR3 runs 11 residues. Germline CDR1 SGHRS, CDR2 YFSETQ. CDR3 residues: CASSRQETQYF. The CDR3 DNA is TGCGCCAGCAGCCGGCAAGAGACCCAGTACTTC.

The chain employs TRBV7-3 and TRBJ1-1, with D uncertain. This CDR3 contains 14 residues. The V gene's germline CDR1 is SGHTA and CDR2 FQGTGA. Deletions cut 2 bases from V and 1 base from J, with 8 bases between. Here the CDR3 reads CASSLRGENTEAFF. The CDR3 DNA follows: TGTGCCAGCAGCTTACGGGGAGAGAACACTGAAGCTTTCTTT.

J is TRBJ1-1 and V is TRBV19; 7 nucleotides line up with TRBD1. The CDR3 loop spans 14 amino acids. From germline, CDR1 is LNHDA and CDR2 SQIVND (reference sequence). Trimming took 7 bases from V and 1 from J; bases not matched to a gene: 6. CDR3 sequence reads: CASTKDRRNTEAFF. CDR3 coding DNA: TGTGCCAGTACCAAGGACAGGAGGAACACTGAAGCTTTCTTT. The whole variable domain, filled in from reference TRBV19 and TRBJ1-1, reads DGGITQSPKYLFRKEGQNVTLSCEQNLNHDAMYWYRQDPGQGLRLIYYSQIVNDFQKGDIAEGYSVSREKKESFPLTVTSAQKNPTAFYLCASTKDRRNTEAFFGQGTRLTVV.

The chain combines TRBV2 with TRBJ1-1; 7 bases map to TRBD1. J gave up 4 bases and V 3 bases, and 2 bases lay outside the gene matches. The CDR3 length is 13 residues. Germline lookup yields CDR1 SNHLY and CDR2 FYNNEI. DNA of the CDR3: TGTGCCAGCAGTGAGGAGGGGGCCACTGAAGCTTTCTTT. This translates into CASSEEGATEAFF. The complete variable domain, with remaining parts taken from reference TRBV2 and TRBJ1-1, reads EPEVTQTPSHQVTQMGQEVILRCVPISNHLYFYWYRQILGQKVEFLVSFYNNEISEKSEIFDDQFSVERPDGSNFTLKIRSTKLEDSAMYFCASSEEGATEAFFGQGTRLTVV.

The rearrangement uses TRBV29-1 and TRBJ1-5; 9 nucleotides match TRBD1. The trim removed 6 bases at V and 3 bases at J, leaving 3 bases unmatched. This CDR3 comprises 13 residues. Germline values: CDR1 SQVTM, CDR2 ANQGSEA. The CDR3: CSVGTGTNQPQHF. CDR3 coding DNA: TGCAGCGTCGGGACAGGGACCAATCAGCCCCAGCATTTT.

The rearrangement uses TRBV12-3 or TRBV12-4 and TRBJ1-2; TRBD1 might be the D (6 bases). V was trimmed by 5 bases and J by 7 bases, leaving 11 bases between them. The CDR3 totals 12 residues. CDR3 loop: CASSTGNGGYTF. CDR3 coding DNA: TGTGCCAGCAGTACAGGGAACGGTGGCTACACCTTC.